The clone carrying this TCR beta chain was detected only once. V was pared by 4 bases and J by 0 bases, with 16 bases between. Germline CDR1 reads KGHSH; CDR2 reads LQKENI. The CDR3 runs 17 residues. The protocol was immunoSEQ multiplex PCR, while the TCRdb copy is restricted to in-frame clones and leaves out a portion. This table holds some 150,000 clones, roughly 93% found once. The data derive from a study of control samples from healthy donors and cancer patients. This chain uses TRBV18 with TRBJ1-3; D perhaps matches TRBD1 (6 bases). Sequenced sample: blood. This clonotype originated in a man aged 45-65 years in good health. The CDR3 is CASSRFLDSDSGNTIYF. CDR3 bases: TGTGCCAGCTCACGATTCCTGGACAGCGACTCTGGAAACACCATATATTTT.